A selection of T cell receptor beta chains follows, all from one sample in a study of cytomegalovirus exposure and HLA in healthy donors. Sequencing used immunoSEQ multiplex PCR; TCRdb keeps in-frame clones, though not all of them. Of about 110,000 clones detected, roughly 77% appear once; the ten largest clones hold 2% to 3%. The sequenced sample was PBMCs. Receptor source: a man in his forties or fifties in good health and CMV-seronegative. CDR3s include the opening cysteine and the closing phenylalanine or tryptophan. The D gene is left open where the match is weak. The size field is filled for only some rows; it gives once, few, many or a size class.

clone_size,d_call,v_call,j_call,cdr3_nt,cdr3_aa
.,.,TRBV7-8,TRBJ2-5,TGTGCCAGCAGCTCCGCTAGCGTAGAGACCCAGTACTTC,CASSSASVETQYF
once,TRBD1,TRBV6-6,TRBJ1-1,TGTGCCAGCACCGACAGGGAGGACACTGAAGCTTTCTTT,CASTDREDTEAFF
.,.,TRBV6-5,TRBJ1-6,TGTGCCAGCGCCCGAGAGTATAATTCACCCCTCCACTTT,CASAREYNSPLHF
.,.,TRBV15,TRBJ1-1,TGTGCCACCAGCTTAGGGAGGAGAGAGTTGAGAGAAGCTTTCTTT,CATSLGRRELREAFF
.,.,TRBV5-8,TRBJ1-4,TGTGCCAGCAGCTTATGGGACACCTCGGCCGAAAAACTGTTTTTT,CASSLWDTSAEKLFF
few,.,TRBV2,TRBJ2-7,TGTGCCAGCAGCGTTCAGGGGTCACGAAATTACGAGCAGTACTTC,CASSVQGSRNYEQYF
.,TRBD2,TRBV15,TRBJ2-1,TGTGCCACCAGCAGAGCCCCTAGCGGGGACAATGAGCAGTTCTTC,CATSRAPSGDNEQFF
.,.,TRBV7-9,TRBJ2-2,TGTTCCAGCAGCTTAGAGGGAGTTCCCGGGGAGCTGTTTTTT,CSSSLEGVPGELFF
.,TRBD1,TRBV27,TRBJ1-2,TGTGCCAGCAGTCCCGGGACAGGGGGGCCCCTTAACTATGGCTACACCTTC,CASSPGTGGPLNYGYTF
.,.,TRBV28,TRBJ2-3,TGTGCCAGCAGGGGCCCGACAGATACGCAGTATTTT,CASRGPTDTQYF
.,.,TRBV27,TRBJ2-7,TGTGCCAGCAGTTTCCGGGCCAGGGTTTCCTACGAGCAGTACTTC,CASSFRARVSYEQYF
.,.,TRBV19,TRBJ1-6,TGTGCCAGTAGTATAAGTTACAGAGAATCACCCCTCCACTTT,CASSISYRESPLHF
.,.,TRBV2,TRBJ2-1,TGTGCCAGCAGTGAAGCTAGGAGGAATGAGCAGTTCTTC,CASSEARRNEQFF
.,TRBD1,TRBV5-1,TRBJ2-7,TGCGCCAGCAGCCTCGACAGGGGGGGGGACGAGCAGTACTTC,CASSLDRGGDEQYF
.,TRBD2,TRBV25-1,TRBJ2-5,TGTGCCAGCAGTGAATACGGCGCGGGGGAAGAGACCCAGTACTTC,CASSEYGAGEETQYF
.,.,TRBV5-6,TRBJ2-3,TGTGCCAGCAGGTCTTTCGGGGGGCGGACAGATACGCAGTATTTT,CASRSFGGRTDTQYF
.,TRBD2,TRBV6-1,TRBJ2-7,TGTGCCAGCAGTGAACGGGCTAGCGGGGGGTATGGGGTCTACGAGCAGTACTTC,CASSERASGGYGVYEQYF
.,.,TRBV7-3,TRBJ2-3,TGTGCCAGCAGCTTAAGTTCCGGCACAGATACGCAGTATTTT,CASSLSSGTDTQYF
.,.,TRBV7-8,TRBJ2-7,TGTGCCAGCAGCATCCAGGTCCCCTACGAGCAGTACTTC,CASSIQVPYEQYF
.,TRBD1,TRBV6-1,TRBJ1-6,TGTGCCAGCAGTGAAGTCTGGACAGGGAATTCACCCCTCCACTTT,CASSEVWTGNSPLHF
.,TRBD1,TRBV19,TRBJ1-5,TGTGCCAGTACCCGACAGGGCAGCAATCAGCCCCAGCATTTT,CASTRQGSNQPQHF
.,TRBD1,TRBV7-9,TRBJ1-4,TGTGCCAGCAAAAGTACAGGGGCAACTAATGAAAAACTGTTTTTT,CASKSTGATNEKLFF
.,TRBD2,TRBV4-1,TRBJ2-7,TGCGCCAGCAGCCAATTAGCGGGGGGGCCTTACGAGCAGTACTTC,CASSQLAGGPYEQYF
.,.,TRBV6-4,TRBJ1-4,TGTGCCAGCAGGGTAGAGGGAAGTTCCTCTGAAAAACTGTTTTTT,CASRVEGSSSEKLFF
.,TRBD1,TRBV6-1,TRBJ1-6,TGTGCCAGCAGTTCCGACAGGGTAAATTCACCCCTCCACTTT,CASSSDRVNSPLHF
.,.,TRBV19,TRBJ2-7,TGTGCCAGTAGTATAGGGGGGGTCTACGAGCAGTACTTC,CASSIGGVYEQYF
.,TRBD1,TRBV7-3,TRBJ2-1,TGCGCCAGCAGCCAGGGACAGGGGTGGAATGAGCAGTTCTTC,CASSQGQGWNEQFF
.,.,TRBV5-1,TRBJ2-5,TGCGCCAGCAGCTCTCGCACGGGACTCCAGACACAGACCCAGTACTTC,CASSSRTGLQTQTQYF
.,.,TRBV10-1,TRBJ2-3,TGCGCCAGCAGCGAGCGAAAGGCGGGCACAGATACGCAGTATTTT,CASSERKAGTDTQYF
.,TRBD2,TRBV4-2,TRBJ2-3,TGTGCCAGCAGCCAACGGACTAGCGGTGCAGATACGCAGTATTTT,CASSQRTSGADTQYF
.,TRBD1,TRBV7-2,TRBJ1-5,TGTGCCAGCAGCATTACAGGGGGCTCAGCTCAGCCCCAGCATTTT,CASSITGGSAQPQHF
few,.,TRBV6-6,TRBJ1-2,TGTGCCAGCAGTTTACAGGGTGCGGTTGGCTACACCTTC,CASSLQGAVGYTF
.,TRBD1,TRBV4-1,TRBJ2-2,TGCGCCAGCAGCCAGGGGACAGGGACGAACACCGGGGAGCTGTTTTTT,CASSQGTGTNTGELFF
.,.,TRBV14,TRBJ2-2,TGTGCCAGCAGCCAAACTATCGGGACCGGGGAGCTGTTTTTT,CASSQTIGTGELFF
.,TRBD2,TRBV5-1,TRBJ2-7,TGCGCCAGCAGCAGGACTAGCGGGGGGGCCCAGCCCTACGAGCAGTACTTC,CASSRTSGGAQPYEQYF
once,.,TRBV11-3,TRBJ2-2,TGTGCCAGCAGCTCCCGGGGTCCCACCGGGGAGCTGTTTTTT,CASSSRGPTGELFF
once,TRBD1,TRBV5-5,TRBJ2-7,TGTGCCAGCAGCCTCTTGACAGGGTTGGACGAGCAGTACTTC,CASSLLTGLDEQYF
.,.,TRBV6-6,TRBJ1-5,TGTGCCAGCAGCTTACGGGAAAATCAGCCCCAGCATTTT,CASSLRENQPQHF
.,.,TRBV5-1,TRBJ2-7,TGCGCCAGCAGCAAACTGGGAGGGGACAACTACGAGCAGTACTTC,CASSKLGGDNYEQYF
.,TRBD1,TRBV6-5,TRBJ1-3,TGTGCCAGCAGTCCCGGACAGGCTGAAAACACCATATATTTT,CASSPGQAENTIYF
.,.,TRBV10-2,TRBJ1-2,TGCGCCAGCAGTTTAACAGTTAACTATGGCTACACCTTC,CASSLTVNYGYTF
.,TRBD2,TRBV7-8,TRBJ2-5,TGTGCCAGCAGCTTACGTGGGGGAGCGGGGCAAGAGACCCAGTACTTC,CASSLRGGAGQETQYF
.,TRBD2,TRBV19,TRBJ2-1,TGTGCCAGTAGTTTAACTAGCGGGGGTAGACATGAGCAGTTCTTC,CASSLTSGGRHEQFF
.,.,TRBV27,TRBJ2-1,TGTGCCAGCAGTGACCGGGCCTACAATGAGCAGTTCTTC,CASSDRAYNEQFF
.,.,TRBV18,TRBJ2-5,TGTGCCAGCTCACCTCGAGAACTCCAAGAGACCCAGTACTTC,CASSPRELQETQYF
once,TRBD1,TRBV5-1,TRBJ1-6,TGCGCCAGCAGCTTCCAGGGGGAATCACCCCTCCACTTT,CASSFQGESPLHF
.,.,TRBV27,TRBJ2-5,TGTGCCAGCAGTTTAAACTCAGGGGAAGAGACCCAGTACTTC,CASSLNSGEETQYF
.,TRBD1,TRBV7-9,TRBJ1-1,TGTGCCAGCAGCGGCCCGACAGGGGATAACACTGAAGCTTTCTTT,CASSGPTGDNTEAFF
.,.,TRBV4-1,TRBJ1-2,TGCGCCAGCAGCCTCGGCAGGGCGAAGTATGGCTACACCTTC,CASSLGRAKYGYTF
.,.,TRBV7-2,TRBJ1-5,TGTGCCAGCAGCGTATCACAGGGACCGCAGCCCCAGCATTTT,CASSVSQGPQPQHF
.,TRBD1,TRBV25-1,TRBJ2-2,TGTGCCAGCAGTGCCTACAGGGGGACGGGCGGGGAGCTGCTTTTT,CASSAYRGTGGELLF
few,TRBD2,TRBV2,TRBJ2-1,TGTGCCAGCAGTTTTGGGACTAGCGGGAGTAATGAGCAGTTCTTC,CASSFGTSGSNEQFF
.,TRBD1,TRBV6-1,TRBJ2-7,TGTGCCAGCAGGAGAACAGGGGTGATGTACGAGCAGTACTTC,CASRRTGVMYEQYF